This T cell receptor beta chain was recovered during a study of T-cell memory formation after mild COVID-19. Study results and caveats: CD4+ contracting clones were found mainly in CM and EM, and CD8+ ones in EMRA.

TCRdb recomputed calls from the 5' RACE reads with MiXCR, one row per CDR3 protein. Of hundreds of thousands of distinct CDR3 sequences listed, around 21% are singletons. The V gene lost 5 bases and the J gene lost 6 bases, with 17 bases spanning the gap. The CDR3 spans 13 residues. Germline values: CDR1 GTSNPN, CDR2 SVGIG (reference sequence). With regard to this clonotype: The antigen remains unidentified.

The J gene is TRBJ2-7, the V gene TRBV30, with D perhaps being TRBD1 or TRBD2 (5 bases each). The TCR originated in an adult woman who had mild COVID-19 (a few samples of this study predate the infection). Cell type and time point are not known. Sequencing input: PBMCs or a T cell subset sorted from them (not recorded which). The CDR3 is CAWSPGPPGEQYF. CDR3 nucleotide sequence: TGTGCCTGGTCCCCGGGGCCCCCCGGCGAGCAGTACTTC.